This is a list of T cell receptor beta chains from one sample in a study of identifying expanded T cells in peripheral blood. The repertoire was sequenced with immunoSEQ multiplex PCR; TCRdb's copy has only in-frame clones and lacks some. This table holds about 80,000 clones, roughly 90% found once. Sequencing was performed on blood. Every receptor here comes from a person aged 18-70 years in good health. CDR3s include the opening cysteine and the closing phenylalanine or tryptophan. D genes are given only for firm matches. Only part of the rows carry a size: once, few, many, or a class if the clone is expanded.

CDR3nt	CDR3aa	d_gene	v_gene	j_gene	abundance
TGTGCCAGCAGCGTAGTGGACAGGGACGATGAGCAGTTCTTC	CASSVVDRDDEQFF	TRBD1	TRBV9	TRBJ2-1	-
TGTGCCTGGAGTATATCACACGGGAGGACTGAAGCTTTCTTT	CAWSISHGRTEAFF	-	TRBV30	TRBJ1-1	-
TGTGCCGGGGCAGAGGGGCCCGGTCAGCCCCAGCATTTT	CAGAEGPGQPQHF	-	TRBV19	TRBJ1-5	-
TGTGCCAGCAGTGGTCGACAGTGGAACACTGAAGCTTTCTTT	CASSGRQWNTEAFF	-	TRBV25-1	TRBJ1-1	-
TGTGCCAGCAGTAGCCGGGACAGGGACGGTCAGCCCCAGCATTTT	CASSSRDRDGQPQHF	TRBD1	TRBV28	TRBJ1-5	-
TGTGCCAGCAGCGGGGACCTAGATGGGTATGGCTACACCTTC	CASSGDLDGYGYTF	-	TRBV5-6	TRBJ1-2	-
TGTGCCAGCAGTTACCGCGGGCCGACCTACGAGCAGTACTTC	CASSYRGPTYEQYF	-	TRBV6-5	TRBJ2-7	-
TGTGCCAGCAGCCAGCAGGGGGCGCAGAACTATGGCTACACCTTC	CASSQQGAQNYGYTF	TRBD1	TRBV4-2	TRBJ1-2	-
TGCGCCAGCAGCGGGGTTGACGATCCTGAAGCTTTCTTT	CASSGVDDPEAFF	-	TRBV5-1	TRBJ1-1	few
TGTGCCAGCAGTGACAGGGGGGCAACTAATGAAAAACTGTTTTTT	CASSDRGATNEKLFF	TRBD1	TRBV6-1	TRBJ1-4	-
TGTGCCAGCAGACTAACATTCTGGAATTCACCCCTCCACTTT	CASRLTFWNSPLHF	-	TRBV2	TRBJ1-6	-
TGTGCCAGCAGCCCTCCGGACAGGCAAGGCTACACCTTC	CASSPPDRQGYTF	TRBD1	TRBV4-2	TRBJ1-2	-
TGTGCCAGCTCATCACTAGGTCCCAACGAGCAGTACTTC	CASSSLGPNEQYF	-	TRBV18	TRBJ2-7	-
TGTGCCGTTAGGACAGGGATAAACTATGGCTACACCTTC	CAVRTGINYGYTF	TRBD1	TRBV6-1	TRBJ1-2	-
TGTGCCAGCAGCTTTTCTGGACTCTCTGGGGCCAACGTCCTGACTTTC	CASSFSGLSGANVLTF	-	TRBV7-8	TRBJ2-6	-
TGTGCCAGCAGTTCCGGACAGGGAGGTCAGCCCCAGCATTTT	CASSSGQGGQPQHF	TRBD1	TRBV28	TRBJ1-5	once
TGTGCCAGTGGTCGTTGGGGACAGGGTATCCAGCCCCAGCATTTT	CASGRWGQGIQPQHF	TRBD1	TRBV19	TRBJ1-5	-
TGTGCCAGCAGCCCCCGGGACTCCAACCCCTTCGAGCAGTTCTTC	CASSPRDSNPFEQFF	-	TRBV7-6	TRBJ2-1	-
TGTGCCAGCAGTTTAAGACAGGTAGCCGGGGAGCTGTTTTTT	CASSLRQVAGELFF	-	TRBV27	TRBJ2-2	once